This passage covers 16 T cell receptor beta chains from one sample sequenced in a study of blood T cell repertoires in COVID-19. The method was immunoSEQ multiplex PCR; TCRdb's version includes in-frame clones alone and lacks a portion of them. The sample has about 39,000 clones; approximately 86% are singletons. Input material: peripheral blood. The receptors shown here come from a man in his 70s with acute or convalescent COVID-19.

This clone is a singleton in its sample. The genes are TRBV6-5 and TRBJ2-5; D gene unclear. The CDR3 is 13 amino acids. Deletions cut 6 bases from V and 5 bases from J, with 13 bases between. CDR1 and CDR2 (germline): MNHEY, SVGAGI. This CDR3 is CASSPASKETQYF. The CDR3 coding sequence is TGTGCCAGCAGCCCAGCGAGCAAGGAGACCCAGTACTTC.

The CDR3 region has the DNA TGCGCCAGCAGCCGATCATTTAAGGGGGACGAAGCTTTCTTT. It encodes CASSRSFKGDEAFF. The genes are TRBV5-1 and TRBJ1-1; perhaps TRBD1 as D (6 bases). Germline-derived CDR1 and CDR2 are SGHRS and YFSETQ. The V gene lost 4 bases and the J gene lost 8 bases, with 18 bases spanning the gap. This CDR3 spans 14 amino acids.

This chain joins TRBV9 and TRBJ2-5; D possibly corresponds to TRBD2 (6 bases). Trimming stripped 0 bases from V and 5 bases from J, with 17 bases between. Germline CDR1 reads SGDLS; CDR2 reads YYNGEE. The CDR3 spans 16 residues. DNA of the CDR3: TGTGCCAGCAGCGTAGGGTCGGGAGTCACTTGGGAGACCCAGTACTTC. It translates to CASSVGSGVTWETQYF.

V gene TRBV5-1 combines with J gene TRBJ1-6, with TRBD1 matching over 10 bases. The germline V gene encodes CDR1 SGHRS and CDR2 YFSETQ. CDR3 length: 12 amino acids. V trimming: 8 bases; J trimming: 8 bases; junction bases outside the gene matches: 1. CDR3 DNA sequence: TGCGCCAGTGGGACAGGGGATTCACCCCTCCACTTT. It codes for CASGTGDSPLHF.

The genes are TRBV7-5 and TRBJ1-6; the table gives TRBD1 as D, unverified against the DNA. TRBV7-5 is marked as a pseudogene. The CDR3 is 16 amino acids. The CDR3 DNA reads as TGTGTCAGAAGCGGACAGGGTATCACCTATAATTCACCCCTCCACTTT. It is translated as CVRSGQGITYNSPLHF.

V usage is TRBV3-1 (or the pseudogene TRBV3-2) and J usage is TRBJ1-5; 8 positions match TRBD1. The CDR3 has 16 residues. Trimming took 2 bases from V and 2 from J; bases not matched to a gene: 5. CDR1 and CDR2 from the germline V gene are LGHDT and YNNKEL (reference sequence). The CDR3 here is CASSQSGTGGNQPQHF. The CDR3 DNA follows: TGTGCCAGCAGCCAATCTGGGACAGGAGGCAATCAGCCCCAGCATTTT.

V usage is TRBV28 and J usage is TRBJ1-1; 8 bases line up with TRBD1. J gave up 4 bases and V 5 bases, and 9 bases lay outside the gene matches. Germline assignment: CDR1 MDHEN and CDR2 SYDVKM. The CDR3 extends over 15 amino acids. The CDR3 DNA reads TGTGCCAGCAGTCCGCTGGACAGGGTGGGCACTGAAGCTTTCTTT. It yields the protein CASSPLDRVGTEAFF.

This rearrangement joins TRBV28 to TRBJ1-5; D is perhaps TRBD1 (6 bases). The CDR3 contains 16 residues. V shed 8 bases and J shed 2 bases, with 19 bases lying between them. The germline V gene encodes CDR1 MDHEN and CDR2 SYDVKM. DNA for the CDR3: TGTGCCAGCGCACTCAACCTACAGGGACGCAATCAGCCCCAGCATTTT. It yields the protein CASALNLQGRNQPQHF.

This chain's CDR3 is CASNLAGNTGELFF. CDR3 DNA: TGTGCCAGCAATTTGGCGGGGAACACCGGGGAGCTGTTTTTT. V usage is TRBV27 and J usage is TRBJ2-2, with TRBD2 as a possible D gene (5 bases). Per germline, CDR1 MNHEY and CDR2 SMNVEV (reference sequence). The CDR3 has 14 amino acids. Trimming removed 7 bases from V and 1 base from J, with 10 bases in between.

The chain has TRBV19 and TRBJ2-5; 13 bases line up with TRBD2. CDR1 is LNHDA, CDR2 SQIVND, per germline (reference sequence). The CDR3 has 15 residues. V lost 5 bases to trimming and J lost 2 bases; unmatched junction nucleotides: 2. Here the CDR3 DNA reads TGTGCCAGTAGTCGGACTAGCGGGGGACAAGAGACCCAGTACTTC. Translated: CASSRTSGGQETQYF.

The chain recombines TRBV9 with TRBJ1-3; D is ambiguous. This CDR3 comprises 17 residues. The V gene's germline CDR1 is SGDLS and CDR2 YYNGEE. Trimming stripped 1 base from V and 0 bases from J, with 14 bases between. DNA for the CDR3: TGTGCCAGCAGCGTATGGGGAGACGGGAACTCTGGAAACACCATATATTTT. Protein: CASSVWGDGNSGNTIYF.

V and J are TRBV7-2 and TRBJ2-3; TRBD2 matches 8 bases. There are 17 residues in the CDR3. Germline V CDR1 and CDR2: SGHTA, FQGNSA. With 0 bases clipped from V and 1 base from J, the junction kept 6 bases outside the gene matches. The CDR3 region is CASSLAGPAGGTDTQYF. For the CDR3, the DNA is TGTGCCAGCAGCTTAGCGGGACCAGCGGGAGGCACAGATACGCAGTATTTT. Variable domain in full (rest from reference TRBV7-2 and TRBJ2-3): GAGVSQSPSNKVTEKGKDVELRCDPISGHTALYWYRQSLGQGLEFLIYFQGNSAPDKSGLPSDRFSAERTGGSVSTLTIQRTQQEDSAVYLCASSLAGPAGGTDTQYFGPGTRLTVL.

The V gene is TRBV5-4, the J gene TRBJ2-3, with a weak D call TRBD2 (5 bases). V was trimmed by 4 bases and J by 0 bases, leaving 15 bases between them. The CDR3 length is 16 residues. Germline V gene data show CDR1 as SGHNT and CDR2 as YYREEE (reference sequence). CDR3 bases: TGTGCCAGCAGCCGTGAGGACTTTCCTAGCACAGATACGCAGTATTTT. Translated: CASSREDFPSTDTQYF.

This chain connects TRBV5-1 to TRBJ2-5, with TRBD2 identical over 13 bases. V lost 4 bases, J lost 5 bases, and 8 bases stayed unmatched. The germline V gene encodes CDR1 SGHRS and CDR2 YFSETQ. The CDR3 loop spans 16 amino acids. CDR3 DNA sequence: TGCGCCAGCAGCCTAGGGACTAGCGGGACTTTTGAGACCCAGTACTTC. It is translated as CASSLGTSGTFETQYF.

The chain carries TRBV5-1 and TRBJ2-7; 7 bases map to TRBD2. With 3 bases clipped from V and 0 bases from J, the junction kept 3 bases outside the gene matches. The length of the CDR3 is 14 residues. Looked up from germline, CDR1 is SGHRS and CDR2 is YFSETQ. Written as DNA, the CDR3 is TGCGCCAGCAGCTCCGGCGGGGGCTCCTACGAGCAGTACTTC. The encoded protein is CASSSGGGSYEQYF.

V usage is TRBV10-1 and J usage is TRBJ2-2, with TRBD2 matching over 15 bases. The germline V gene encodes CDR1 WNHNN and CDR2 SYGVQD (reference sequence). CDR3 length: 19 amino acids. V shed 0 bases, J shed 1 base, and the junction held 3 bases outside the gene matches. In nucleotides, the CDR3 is TGCGCCAGCAGTGAGTCGGGACTAGCGGGGGGAATGAACACCGGGGAGCTGTTTTTT. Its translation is CASSESGLAGGMNTGELFF.